These 24 T cell receptor beta chains came from one sample sequenced in a study of T-cell memory formation after mild COVID-19. MiXCR, run by TCRdb on the 5' RACE reads, gives a single entry per CDR3 protein. The table records a few hundred thousand distinct CDR3 sequences, around 15% of them present only once. Sequencing was done on a sample of PBMCs or a T cell subset sorted from them (not recorded which). All receptors come from a man aged 18 to 29 who had mild COVID-19 (a few samples of this study predate the infection). Cell type and time point are not known.

This sequence joins TRBV3-1 and TRBJ2-7; 9 bases match TRBD2. The CDR3 loop spans 16 amino acids. CDR1 and CDR2 from the germline V gene are LGHDT and YNNKEL (reference sequence). V dropped 0 bases and J dropped 3; count of bases not matched to a gene: 6. The CDR3 region has the DNA TGTGCCAGCAGCCAAGATTTAGCGGGGGCCTACTACGAGCAGTACTTC. Translating it yields CASSQDLAGAYYEQYF.

The gene calls are TRBV10-3 and TRBJ1-6, with D perhaps TRBD1 (5 bases). Germline V CDR1 and CDR2: ENHRY, SYGVKD. Deletions cut 6 bases from V and 8 bases from J, with 8 bases between. The CDR3 loop spans 12 amino acids. This CDR3 reads CAIRGLDSPLHF. CDR3 bases: TGTGCCATCAGGGGGCTGGATTCACCCCTCCACTTT.

The chain uses TRBV7-2 and TRBJ1-5; D gene uncertain. The V and J ends lost 5 bases and 3 bases respectively, with 8 bases between them. The germline CDR1 and CDR2 sequences are SGHTA and FQGNSA. There are 13 residues in the CDR3. This CDR3 reads CASSPLINQPQHF. In nucleotides, the CDR3 is TGTGCCAGCAGCCCCCTAATCAATCAGCCCCAGCATTTT.

The chain links TRBV6-5 to TRBJ2-5; no clear D. Trimming removed 5 bases at V and 5 bases at J, with 15 bases between. Looked up from germline, CDR1 is MNHEY and CDR2 is SVGAGI. The CDR3 runs 14 residues. CDR3 coding DNA: TGTGCCAGCAGTACAACAGCGATCGAGGAGACCCAGTACTTC. Protein product: CASSTTAIEETQYF.

This clonotype was observed a handful of times. The chain has TRBV4-1 and TRBJ2-1; either TRBD1 or TRBD2 may supply D (6 bases each). The CDR3 totals 17 residues. V lost 4 bases, J lost 5 bases, and 21 bases lay in between. Germline loops: CDR1 MGHRA, CDR2 YSYEKL. The CDR3 region has the DNA TGCGCCAGCAGCCTTGTACCTACAGGGAGGAACAACAATGAGCAGTTCTTC. Protein: CASSLVPTGRNNNEQFF.

The chain recombines TRBV29-1 with TRBJ1-4; TRBD1 agrees at 7 bases. The trim removed 7 bases at V and 10 bases at J, leaving 12 bases unmatched. This CDR3 comprises 13 residues. Germline-derived CDR1 and CDR2 are SQVTM and ANQGSEA. The CDR3 loop is CSGTGDADGKLFF. CDR3 bases: TGCAGCGGTACAGGGGACGCGGATGGAAAACTGTTTTTT.

This clonotype was detected only a few times. The rearrangement links TRBV10-3 to TRBJ1-2, with TRBD1 matching over 9 bases. Losses at the gene ends were 10 bases for V and 6 bases for J; bases not matched to a gene: 9. The CDR3 spans 13 residues. CDR1 ENHRY and CDR2 SYGVKD come from the germline V gene. CDR3 in DNA: TGTGCCAGCGATAAGGGACAGGGACATGGCTACACCTTC. Protein sequence: CASDKGQGHGYTF.

The chain is built from TRBV7-3 and TRBJ1-1; 8 bases are shared with TRBD1. Germline values: CDR1 SGHTA, CDR2 FQGTGA. Losses at the gene ends were 4 bases for V and 9 bases for J; bases not matched to a gene: 4. The CDR3 contains 12 residues. The CDR3 region has the DNA TGTGCCAGCAGCTACGACAGGGGTAAAGCTTTCTTT. Protein sequence: CASSYDRGKAFF.

In this sample, this clonotype turned up many times. One end of the junction is discordant with germline, which a read error may explain. This chain joins TRBV5-1 and TRBJ1-1, with D unclear. Per germline, CDR1 SGHRS and CDR2 YFSETQ. This CDR3 is 15 amino acids long. The DNA of the CDR3 is TGCGCCAGCACCTTGACAATGACTACCGGGACTGAAGCTTTCTTT. Translated, it gives CASTLTMTTGTEAFF.

This clonotype was seen a handful of times. The chain uses TRBV7-2 and TRBJ2-7, with TRBD1 matching over 7 bases. Germline CDR1 SGHTA, CDR2 FQGNSA. The CDR3 spans 14 residues. Trimming cost V 6 bases and J 3 bases; bases outside gene matches: 8. The CDR3 bases are TGTGCCAGCAGTGCGGACAGGATACACTACGAGCAGTACTTC. Translating it yields CASSADRIHYEQYF. Based on the CDR3 plus reference TRBV7-2 and TRBJ2-7, the full variable domain is GAGVSQSPSNKVTEKGKDVELRCDPISGHTALYWYRQSLGQGLEFLIYFQGNSAPDKSGLPSDRFSAERTGGSVSTLTIQRTQQEDSAVYLCASSADRIHYEQYFGPGTRLTVT.

This clonotype was picked up one time. The V and J genes are TRBV4-3 and TRBJ2-1; D perhaps matches TRBD1 (6 bases). With 1 base removed from V and 6 bases from J, the gap between germline ends came to 19 bases. This CDR3 contains 17 residues. Germline-derived CDR1 and CDR2 are LGHNA and YSLEER. CDR3 nucleotides: TGCGCCAGCAGCCAAGTAGGGGACACCATCAGGAGCAATGAGCAGTTCTTC. Translating gives CASSQVGDTIRSNEQFF.

This clonotype was detected many times. The V and J genes are TRBV5-1 and TRBJ2-3; TRBD1 matches at 8 bases. V lost 3 bases, J lost 9 bases, and 9 bases stayed unmatched. Germline CDR1 is SGHRS and CDR2 is YFSETQ. There are 14 residues in the CDR3. The CDR3 region has the DNA TGCGCCAGCAGCTCGGACAGGGTCTGGGGGACGCAGTATTTT. Protein sequence: CASSSDRVWGTQYF.

This clonotype was observed a handful of times. The chain joins TRBV7-6 to TRBJ2-4; D not resolved. Trimming took 1 base from V and 5 from J, leaving 12 bases between them. The germline gives CDR1 SGHVS, CDR2 FNYEAQ. The CDR3 contains 15 residues. The chain's CDR3 is CASSLGPGRENIQYF. CDR3 DNA sequence: TGTGCCAGCAGCTTAGGCCCAGGAAGGGAAAACATTCAGTACTTC.

The J gene is TRBJ2-5, the V gene TRBV7-2; 12 positions match TRBD2. V shed 2 bases, J shed 5 bases, and the junction held 18 bases outside the gene matches. This CDR3 comprises 20 residues. Germline values: CDR1 SGHTA, CDR2 FQGNSA. CDR3 loop: CASSLIRASLAGGPGETQYF. In DNA, the CDR3 is TGTGCCAGCAGCTTAATCCGAGCTAGCCTAGCGGGGGGGCCTGGGGAGACCCAGTACTTC.

The V and J genes are TRBV6-1 and TRBJ2-5; no clear D. This CDR3 spans 14 amino acids. Germline assignment: CDR1 MNHNS and CDR2 SASEGT. V was trimmed by 7 bases and J by 3 bases, leaving 15 bases between them. CDR3: CASNYWGWKETQYF. The CDR3 DNA sequence: TGTGCCAGCAACTACTGGGGTTGGAAAGAGACCCAGTACTTC.

This clonotype was detected only a few times. V and J are TRBV13 and TRBJ1-2; D gene ambiguous. V lost 0 bases to trimming and J lost 4 bases, with 9 bases between them. Germline values: CDR1 PRHDT, CDR2 FYEKMQ (reference sequence). This CDR3 region has 14 residues. The CDR3 nucleotides read TGTGCCAGCAGCTTAGGCAGGCCGATCTATGGCTACACCTTC. Protein product: CASSLGRPIYGYTF. The full variable domain, in which reference TRBV13 and TRBJ1-2 provide the parts outside the CDR3, is AAGVIQSPRHLIKEKRETATLKCYPIPRHDTVYWYQQGPGQDPQFLISFYEKMQSDKGSIPDRFSAQQFSDYHSELNMSSLELGDSALYFCASSLGRPIYGYTFGSGTRLTVV.

This clonotype was detected only a few times. V and J are TRBV11-2 and TRBJ2-1; no reliable D call. Germline V gives CDR1 SGHAT, CDR2 FQNNGV. The germline V and J ends were trimmed by 1 base and 4 bases, with 5 bases remaining between them. This CDR3 region has 13 residues. The CDR3 DNA follows: TGTGCCAGCAGCTTAGCCCAGTACAATGAGCAGTTCTTC. It encodes CASSLAQYNEQFF.

Only a few counts were recorded for this clonotype. At one end, the junction sequence differs from germline, possibly due to a read error. V gene TRBV5-1 combines with J gene TRBJ1-2, with TRBD1 matching over 7 bases. This CDR3 has 13 amino acids. Germline V CDR1 and CDR2: SGHRS, YFSETQ. The CDR3 spells CASSLEGQTNRHF. CDR3 bases: TGCGCCAGCAGCTTGGAGGGACAGACGAACCGCCACTTC.

This clonotype was counted many times. This rearrangement joins TRBV6-5 to TRBJ2-1; TRBD2 aligns across 9 bases. CDR1 is MNHEY and CDR2 is SVGAGI in the germline V gene. The CDR3 sequence is 17 residues long. Losses at the gene ends were 7 bases for V and 0 bases for J; bases not matched to a gene: 10. The CDR3 nucleotides are TGTGCCAGCACCCCGAATAGCGGGGGCCTCTCCTACAATGAGCAGTTCTTC. Its translation is CASTPNSGGLSYNEQFF.

This clonotype was seen repeatedly, ten times or more. The V gene is TRBV5-1, the J gene TRBJ2-6; no clear D gene. This CDR3 has 15 residues. The V gene's germline CDR1 is SGHRS and CDR2 YFSETQ. V was shortened by 2 bases and J by 0 bases, with 6 bases between the two germline ends. CDR3 nucleotide sequence: TGCGCCAGCAGCTTTGGAATCTCTGGGGCCAACGTCCTGACTTTC. Translated: CASSFGISGANVLTF.

V is TRBV7-9 and J is TRBJ1-2; D gene uncertain. CDR3 length: 15 residues. CDR1 is SEHNR and CDR2 is FQNEAQ in the germline V gene (reference sequence). The V end was cut by 2 bases, the J end by 0 bases, with 10 bases between. CDR3: CASSLYSGTNYGYTF. The CDR3 DNA sequence: TGTGCCAGCAGCTTATATTCGGGGACTAACTATGGCTACACCTTC.

This clonotype was detected a few times. This sequence joins TRBV7-2 and TRBJ1-1, with D maybe TRBD1 (5 bases). There are 13 residues in the CDR3. CDR1 and CDR2 (germline): SGHTA, FQGNSA. Trimming took off 8 bases at V and 7 bases at J, with 17 bases between the two ends. In nucleotides, the CDR3 is TGTGCCAGCTACGACCGGGGGGGGATTGAAGCTTTCTTT. This translates into CASYDRGGIEAFF.

The gene calls are TRBV4-3 and TRBJ2-2; 9 bases line up with TRBD1. V shed 4 bases and J 7 bases; nucleotides not matched to a gene: 7. The CDR3 is made up of 15 amino acids. Germline CDR1 is LGHNA and CDR2 is YSLEER. CDR3 sequence (DNA): TGCGCCAGCAGCCGAAACAGGGGGCAGGGCGGGGAGCTGTTTTTT. It yields the protein CASSRNRGQGGELFF.

This clonotype turned up a few times. The rearrangement joins TRBV6-2 or TRBV6-3 to TRBJ2-3; perhaps TRBD2 as D (6 bases). Germline V gene data show CDR1 as MNHEY and CDR2 as SVGEGT. The CDR3 sequence is 11 residues long. V gave up 7 bases and J gave up 8 bases, with 10 bases separating them. The CDR3 coding sequence is TGTGCCAGCAAACTAGCCGGTACGCAGTATTTT. Translation: CASKLAGTQYF.